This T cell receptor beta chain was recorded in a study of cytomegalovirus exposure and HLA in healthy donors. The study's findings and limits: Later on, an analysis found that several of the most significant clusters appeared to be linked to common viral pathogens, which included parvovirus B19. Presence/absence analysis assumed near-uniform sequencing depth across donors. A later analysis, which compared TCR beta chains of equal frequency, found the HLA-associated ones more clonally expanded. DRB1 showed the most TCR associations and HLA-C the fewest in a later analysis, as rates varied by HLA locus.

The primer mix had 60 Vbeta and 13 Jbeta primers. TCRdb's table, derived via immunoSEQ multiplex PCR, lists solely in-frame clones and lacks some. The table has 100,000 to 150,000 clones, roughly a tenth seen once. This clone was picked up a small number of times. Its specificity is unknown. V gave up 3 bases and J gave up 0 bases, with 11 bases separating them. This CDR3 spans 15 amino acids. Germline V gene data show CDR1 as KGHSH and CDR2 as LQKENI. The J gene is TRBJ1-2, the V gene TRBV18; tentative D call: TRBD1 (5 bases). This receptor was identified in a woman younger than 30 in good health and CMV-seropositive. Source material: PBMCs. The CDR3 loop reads CASSPPGDTNYGYTF. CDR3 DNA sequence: TGTGCCAGCTCACCGCCGGGGGATACTAACTATGGCTACACCTTC.